Below, 24 T cell receptor beta chains from the same sample are listed, as sequenced in a study of cytomegalovirus exposure and HLA in healthy donors. Use of 60 Vbeta and 13 Jbeta primers characterized the PCR. The method was immunoSEQ multiplex PCR; TCRdb's version includes in-frame clones alone and lacks a portion of them. The sample lists 100,000 to 150,000 clones; 75% to 80% were seen once. Input material: PBMCs. The receptors were gathered from an older woman in good health and CMV-seronegative.

This rearrangement joins TRBV5-6 to TRBJ2-1; 8 bases align to TRBD2. The germline CDR1 and CDR2 sequences are SGHDT and YYEEEE. The CDR3 extends over 16 amino acids. V lost 1 base to trimming and J lost 7 bases; unmatched junction nucleotides: 10. The CDR3: CASSLYESGRGNEQFF. The CDR3 DNA is TGTGCCAGCAGCTTGTACGAAAGCGGGAGAGGTAATGAGCAGTTCTTC.

J is TRBJ2-5 and V is TRBV7-9, with 7 positions matching TRBD1. The DNA end favors TRBJ2-7, so the J call may be wrong. The CDR3 contains 14 residues. Germline lookup yields CDR1 SEHNR and CDR2 FQNEAQ (reference sequence). CDR3 nucleotides: TGTGCCAGCAGCTTATCCCAGGGGGCCTACGAGCAGTACTTC. Translation: CASSLSQGAYEQYF.

The V call is TRBV4-2, the J call TRBJ2-7; D is unclear. Germline CDR1 and CDR2: LGHNA and YNFKEQ. There are 17 residues in the CDR3. Deletions cut 0 bases from V and 0 bases from J, with 15 bases between. The CDR3 is CASSQDIKTFSSYEQYF. The CDR3 DNA is TGTGCCAGCAGCCAAGATATAAAGACTTTCAGCTCCTACGAGCAGTACTTC.

The chain recombines TRBV6-6 with TRBJ2-7, with D possibly matching TRBD1 (5 bases). V was clipped by 2 bases and J by 1 base, with 9 bases between them. Germline V CDR1 and CDR2: MNHNY, SVGAGI (reference sequence). The CDR3 has 14 residues. The CDR3 is CASSYDSQSYEQYF. DNA for the CDR3: TGTGCCAGCAGTTACGACAGCCAATCCTACGAGCAGTACTTC.

This clone occurred once. The V gene is TRBV7-8, the J gene TRBJ2-2; 12 nucleotides match TRBD2. The V gene's germline CDR1 is SGHVS and CDR2 FQNEAQ. The V and J ends lost 5 bases and 6 bases, in that order; junction bases with no gene match: 10. This CDR3 has 17 amino acids. CDR3 coding DNA: TGTGCCAGCAGCCCCCGACTAGCGGGAGAACAAGCCGGGGAGCTGTTTTTT. It encodes CASSPRLAGEQAGELFF.

DNA of the CDR3: TGTGCCAGTAGCCACCGGGACAGGGAGGCGCGGGAGCAGTACTTC. This translates into CASSHRDREAREQYF. V is TRBV19 and J is TRBJ2-7; TRBD1 agrees at 9 bases. The CDR3 loop spans 15 amino acids. Trimming took 6 bases from V and 7 from J; bases not matched to a gene: 13. Germline-derived CDR1 and CDR2 are LNHDA and SQIVND (reference sequence). The complete variable domain, with remaining parts taken from reference TRBV19 and TRBJ2-7, reads DGGITQSPKYLFRKEGQNVTLSCEQNLNHDAMYWYRQDPGQGLRLIYYSQIVNDFQKGDIAEGYSVSREKKESFPLTVTSAQKNPTAFYLCASSHRDREAREQYFGPGTRLTVT.

The chain recombines TRBV27 with TRBJ1-2; the match to TRBD1 covers 7 bases. The CDR3 runs to 15 residues. The ends lost 5 bases at V and 1 base at J; junction bases unmatched: 7. Germline CDR1 is MNHEY and CDR2 is SMNVEV (reference sequence). The CDR3 DNA follows: TGTGCCAGCAGTCTTGACAGGGCTCATAACTATGGCTACACCTTC. It encodes CASSLDRAHNYGYTF.

The chain combines TRBV15 with TRBJ2-5; D may be TRBD1 (5 bases). The CDR3 totals 16 residues. Trimming pared 0 bases from V and 0 bases from J, leaving 11 bases between. Germline-derived CDR1 and CDR2 are LNHNV and YYDKDF (reference sequence). The CDR3 DNA follows: TGTGCCACCAGCAGAGATTGGGGCCGCGACCAAGAGACCCAGTACTTC. Residues: CATSRDWGRDQETQYF.

The chain combines TRBV2 with TRBJ1-2, with D perhaps matching TRBD1 (6 bases). Trimming removed 4 bases from V and 6 bases from J, with 12 bases in between. CDR3 length: 13 residues. Germline V gives CDR1 SNHLY, CDR2 FYNNEI. The DNA of the CDR3 is TGTGCCAGCAGTGCAAGGGGGGGCGATGGCTACACCTTC. Amino acid sequence: CASSARGGDGYTF.

The rearrangement joins TRBV18 to TRBJ1-5; 8 nucleotides match TRBD1. The junction had 4 bases not matched to a gene; V was cut back by 5 bases and J by 7 bases. There are 13 residues in the CDR3. CDR1 and CDR2 from the germline V gene are KGHSH and LQKENI. The DNA of the CDR3 is TGTGCCAGCTCAACCGACAGGGGACAGCCCCAGCATTTT. Residues: CASSTDRGQPQHF.

The rearrangement uses TRBV7-2 and TRBJ1-2; 7 bases map to TRBD1. The V segment lost 5 bases and the J segment 6 bases; nucleotides outside the gene matches: 6. This CDR3 region has 13 residues. Germline V gene sequence: CDR1 SGHTA, CDR2 FQGNSA. The CDR3 loop reads CASSRQGSDGYTF. In DNA form, the CDR3 reads TGTGCCAGCAGCCGACAGGGATCGGATGGCTACACCTTC.

CDR3 amino acids: CASSESGTGKDTQYF. Here the CDR3 DNA reads TGCGCCAGCAGTGAGTCTGGGACAGGGAAAGATACGCAGTATTTT. The chain carries TRBV10-1 and TRBJ2-3; 9 nucleotides match TRBD1. From germline, CDR1 is WNHNN and CDR2 SYGVQD (reference sequence). Germline trimming cut 0 bases from V and 5 bases from J; bases unmatched to any gene: 3. The CDR3 runs to 15 residues.

This clone was seen more than once but under ten times. This chain uses TRBV14 with TRBJ2-7; maybe TRBD1 (5 bases). Trimming shortened V by 1 base and J by 4 bases, and 8 bases separated the two germline ends. In germline, CDR1 is SGHDN, CDR2 FVKESK. CDR3 length equals 13 residues. The chain's CDR3 is CASSQGTRYEQYF. DNA of the CDR3: TGTGCCAGCAGCCAAGGGACAAGATACGAGCAGTACTTC.

This clone was seen a few times. CDR3 DNA sequence: TGTGCCAGCTTGGGACAGGGGATCCACGAGCAGTACTTC. It translates to CASLGQGIHEQYF. The genes are TRBV6-5 and TRBJ2-7, with TRBD1 identical over 10 bases. Germline CDR1 and CDR2: MNHEY and SVGAGI. This CDR3 is 13 amino acids long. The V segment lost 8 bases and the J segment 5 bases; nucleotides outside the gene matches: 6.

The rearrangement joins TRBV2 to TRBJ1-4, with TRBD1 matching over 8 bases. Per the germline V gene, CDR1 is SNHLY and CDR2 is FYNNEI. There are 13 residues in the CDR3. The ends lost 7 bases at V and 5 bases at J; junction bases unmatched: 3. The CDR3 protein is CASTGTGNEKLFF. Written as DNA, the CDR3 is TGTGCCAGCACCGGGACAGGCAATGAAAAACTGTTTTTT.

The chain has TRBV4-2 and TRBJ2-7; possible D gene TRBD2, 5 bases. Trimming stripped 2 bases from V and 4 bases from J, with 9 bases between. Germline loops: CDR1 LGHNA, CDR2 YNFKEQ. This CDR3 contains 13 residues. The CDR3 protein is CASSQNAGYEQYF. As DNA, the CDR3 is TGTGCCAGCAGCCAAAATGCGGGTTACGAGCAGTACTTC.

This clone was detected once. V usage is TRBV28 and J usage is TRBJ2-3, with TRBD2 matching 13 bases. The CDR3 covers 18 residues. Germline V gene sequence: CDR1 MDHEN, CDR2 SYDVKM. With 5 bases clipped from V and 0 bases from J, the junction kept 8 bases outside the gene matches. The DNA for the CDR3 is TGTGCCAGCAGTAGACTAGCGGGGGGATTTACTAGCACAGATACGCAGTATTTT. Its translation is CASSRLAGGFTSTDTQYF.

This clone has just a few counts. V is TRBV7-8 and J is TRBJ1-3; no clear D. V lost 0 bases and J lost 0, with 12 bases in between. Germline values: CDR1 SGHVS, CDR2 FQNEAQ. The CDR3 extends over 17 amino acids. The CDR3: CASSLARSLRSGNTIYF. The DNA of the CDR3 is TGTGCCAGCAGCTTAGCTAGATCGCTCCGCTCTGGAAACACCATATATTTT.

The genes are TRBV7-9 and TRBJ1-1; no definite D call. Looked up from germline, CDR1 is SEHNR and CDR2 is FQNEAQ (reference sequence). The CDR3 runs to 14 residues. Trimming stripped 5 bases from V and 6 bases from J, with 16 bases between. The CDR3 sequence is CASSPPGNRPEAFF. Here the CDR3 DNA reads TGTGCCAGCAGCCCTCCAGGCAACCGGCCTGAAGCTTTCTTT.

The table lists this clone with a few counts. CDR3 DNA: TGTGCCAGCAGCCAAGACGGAGGGCGCACAGATACGCAGTATTTT. This codes for CASSQDGGRTDTQYF. The genes are TRBV4-2 and TRBJ2-3; possible D gene TRBD2, 6 bases. Trimming stripped 0 bases from V and 1 base from J, with 8 bases between. CDR1 is LGHNA and CDR2 is YNFKEQ in the germline V gene. The CDR3 length is 15 residues.

Only one count was recorded for this clone. The CDR3 DNA reads TGCGCCAGCAGCCCAGAGGCACCGGGCGAGCAGTACTTC. Its translation is CASSPEAPGEQYF. The chain joins TRBV5-1 to TRBJ2-7; the D is unclear. The ends were cut back, 4 bases at V and 6 bases at J, with 14 bases in the middle. Germline lookup yields CDR1 SGHRS and CDR2 YFSETQ. CDR3 length: 13 residues.

This clone has only a few counts. The V call is TRBV25-1, the J call TRBJ2-5, with TRBD2 identical over 10 bases. From germline, CDR1 is MGHDK and CDR2 SYGVNS. Trimming removed 5 bases from V and 5 bases from J; junction bases left unmatched: 8. The CDR3 is made up of 15 amino acids. CDR3: CASSHLAGAGETQYF. CDR3 bases: TGTGCCAGCAGTCACCTAGCGGGAGCGGGTGAGACCCAGTACTTC. Looking up the rest from reference TRBV25-1 and TRBJ2-5 gives the full variable domain: EADIYQTPRYLVIGTGKKITLECSQTMGHDKMYWYQQDPGMELHLIHYSYGVNSTEKGDLSSESTVSRIRTEHFPLTLESARPSHTSQYLCASSHLAGAGETQYFGPGTRLLVL.

This clone was found a few times. The rearrangement links TRBV9 to TRBJ2-1; D is uncertain. The V gene's germline CDR1 is SGDLS and CDR2 YYNGEE. Trimming left V 0 bases short and J 4 bases short, with 8 bases between. This CDR3 region has 14 residues. The CDR3 DNA follows: TGTGCCAGCAGCGTAGGTCAGACTTACAATGAGCAGTTCTTC. Residues: CASSVGQTYNEQFF.

The rearrangement links TRBV30 to TRBJ2-7; D perhaps matches TRBD2 (5 bases). The germline gives CDR1 GTSNPN, CDR2 SVGIG (reference sequence). V was clipped by 2 bases and J by 4 bases, with 9 bases between them. This CDR3 has 12 residues. CDR3 protein: CAWSRGSYEQYF. The CDR3, as DNA: TGTGCCTGGAGTCGGGGTAGTTACGAGCAGTACTTC.